These T cell receptor beta chains were read from a single sample in a study of CD8+ T cells in alopecia areata. Only in-frame clones appear in the TCRdb table, and some are missing; sequencing was by immunoSEQ multiplex PCR. This sample carries roughly 150,000 clones, over 70% of them seen once, and the ten largest clones take approximately 16%. Sequenced material: CD8+ T cells sorted from blood, taken at week 0. These receptors all stem from a human donor with alopecia areata. CDR3s include the opening cysteine and the closing phenylalanine or tryptophan. D genes are given only for firm matches. The size of a clone is reported for some rows only, either as once, few or many, or as a class for expanded clones.

>TRBV30|few|TRBJ2-1|TRBD2
CAWRVGLAGYNEQFF
TGTGCCTGGAGAGTCGGACTAGCGGGCTACAATGAGCAGTTCTTC
>TRBV7-2|NA|TRBJ2-7|TRBD1
CASSIGQGAYEQYF
TGTGCCAGCAGCATCGGACAGGGAGCCTACGAGCAGTACTTC
>TRBV6-4|NA|TRBJ1-4|NA
CASLTNGLNEKLFF
TGTGCCAGTTTGACCAACGGGCTAAATGAAAAACTGTTTTTT
>TRBV6-1|NA|TRBJ1-1|NA
CASSEPDQNTEAFF
TGTGCCAGCAGTGAACCGGACCAGAACACTGAAGCTTTCTTT
>TRBV9|NA|TRBJ2-7|NA
CASSALTYEQYF
TGTGCCAGCAGCGCTTTGACCTACGAGCAGTACTTC
>TRBV2|few|TRBJ2-7|NA
CASSEGQFDEQYF
TGTGCCAGCAGTGAAGGTCAATTTGACGAGCAGTACTTC
>TRBV5-6|NA|TRBJ1-5|TRBD1
CASSFTTGQVINQPQHF
TGTGCCAGCAGCTTTACGACGGGACAGGTTATCAATCAGCCCCAGCATTTT
>TRBV6-1|NA|TRBJ2-5|NA
CASSEGTPFVYF
TGTGCCAGCAGTGAAGGGACTCCATTCGTCTACTTC
>TRBV9|NA|TRBJ2-1|TRBD2
CASSSPTGTSQEQFF
TGTGCCAGCAGCTCTCCCACCGGGACTAGCCAGGAGCAGTTCTTC
>TRBV30|NA|TRBJ2-7|NA
CAWSAGIISYEQYF
TGTGCCTGGAGTGCAGGGATTATCTCCTACGAGCAGTACTTC
>TRBV13|NA|TRBJ2-3|NA
CASNDGGTTDTQYF
TGTGCCAGCAACGACGGGGGAACCACAGATACGCAGTATTTT
>TRBV27|NA|TRBJ2-7|TRBD1
CASTSGQGTYEQYF
TGTGCCAGCACCTCGGGACAGGGGACCTACGAGCAGTACTTC
>TRBV29-1|NA|TRBJ2-7|NA
CSVGVGNKYEQYF
TGCAGCGTTGGGGTAGGGAATAAATACGAGCAGTACTTC
>TRBV7-7|NA|TRBJ2-5|NA
CASSLGLGETQYF
TGTGCCAGCAGCTTAGGGCTAGGGGAGACCCAGTACTTC
>TRBV5-4|NA|TRBJ2-3|TRBD2
CASSSRLAGSSTDTQYF
TGTGCCAGCAGCTCCCGACTAGCGGGGTCTAGCACAGATACGCAGTATTTT
>TRBV19|NA|TRBJ2-3|TRBD1
CASTTGAWLDTQYF
TGTGCCAGTACAACAGGGGCCTGGTTGGATACGCAGTATTTT